A selection of T cell receptor beta chains follows, all from one sample in a study of blood T cells in healthy people across ages. TCRdb analysed the 5' RACE reads with MiXCR anew, one entry per CDR3 protein. The sample has 1.6 million or so distinct CDR3 sequences; approximately 32% are singletons. Sequenced sample: blood. These receptors originate from a woman aged 25 to 45 in good health. Both conserved end residues are part of each CDR3. A D gene is named only where the DNA matches it firmly. Some rows mark clone size as missing; the rest say once, few, many or name a class of expanded clone.

abundance	v_gene	j_gene	d_gene	CDR3nt	CDR3aa
NA	TRBV3-1	TRBJ2-6	NA	TGTGCCAGCAGCCAGTGGACTGGGGCCAACGTCCTGACTTTC	CASSQWTGANVLTF
many	TRBV7-2	TRBJ2-5	TRBD1	TGTGCCAGCAGCTTCTCGCAGGGGGCTTTGGAGACCCAGTACTTC	CASSFSQGALETQYF
NA	TRBV5-1	TRBJ1-1	TRBD1	TGCGCCAGCAGCTCGGGACAGGGAGAAACTGAAGCTTTCTTT	CASSSGQGETEAFF
NA	TRBV20-1	TRBJ2-1	TRBD1	TGCAGTGCTAGACCCCGGGACAGGAGCTACAATGAGCAGTTCTTC	CSARPRDRSYNEQFF
many	TRBV12-3/TRBV12-4	TRBJ1-1	NA	TGTGCCAGCAGTCCCGAGACAGTGAACACTGAAGCTTTCTTT	CASSPETVNTEAFF
few	TRBV27	TRBJ2-5	TRBD1	TGTGCCAGCAGTCCCACACGACAAGGGGACAGAGGGCAGTACTTC	CASSPTRQGDRGQYF
NA	TRBV28	TRBJ2-3	NA	TGTGCCAGCAGCATGATCGGGACGGTTATTAGCACAGATACGCAGTATTTT	CASSMIGTVISTDTQYF
NA	TRBV3-1	TRBJ2-3	NA	TGTGCCAGCAGCCATTGGGGGCGGGAGTTAGATACGCAGTATTTT	CASSHWGRELDTQYF
NA	TRBV5-6	TRBJ2-5	NA	TGTGCCAGCAGCTTGGGTCACGCGGTGGAGACCCAGTACTTC	CASSLGHAVETQYF
NA	TRBV28	TRBJ2-7	TRBD1	TGTGCCAGCAGTCGGTCGGGACAGGGCTACGAGCAGTACTTC	CASSRSGQGYEQYF
NA	TRBV5-1	TRBJ1-1	NA	TGCGCCAGCAGCTTGGCAGGTGGGGCCCCGACCACTGAAGCTTTCTTT	CASSLAGGAPTTEAFF
few	TRBV6-5	TRBJ2-3	TRBD2	TGTGCCAGCAATAGAGCGGGGGGGCCCGAAGATACGCAGTATTTT	CASNRAGGPEDTQYF
NA	TRBV20-1	TRBJ1-5	NA	TGCAGTGCGGATAATAGCAATCAGCCCCAGCATTTT	CSADNSNQPQHF
few	TRBV3-1	TRBJ1-2	NA	TGTGCCAGCAGCCAGACTGCCGGGGCGGCGGGTGGCTACACCTTC	CASSQTAGAAGGYTF
few	TRBV7-2	TRBJ2-7	NA	TGTGCCAGCAGCTTAGGGGGGGTTCTCTCCTACGAGCAGTACTTC	CASSLGGVLSYEQYF
NA	TRBV20-1	TRBJ2-7	NA	TGCAGTGCCGAAACAGGGTTCTCCTACGAGCAGTACTTC	CSAETGFSYEQYF
few	TRBV6-6	TRBJ1-2	TRBD1	TGTGCCAGCGGACAGGGAGGGGATGGCTACACCTTC	CASGQGGDGYTF
few	TRBV5-1	TRBJ2-7	TRBD1	TGCGCCAGCAGCGGTACAGGGGGCGCCTTTATCTCCTACGAGCAGTACTTC	CASSGTGGAFISYEQYF
NA	TRBV4-1	TRBJ1-2	NA	TGCGCCAGCAGCCACAGTTTCTTTAGGACAGCCCATGGCTACACCTTC	CASSHSFFRTAHGYTF
few	TRBV30	TRBJ2-1	NA	TGTGCCTGGAGTGTAAAGGACAATGAGCAGTTCTTC	CAWSVKDNEQFF
many	TRBV29-1	TRBJ2-7	NA	TGCAGCGCGGCACAGGGGGGGGGCGAGCAGTACTTC	CSAAQGGGEQYF
many	TRBV20-1	TRBJ2-7	NA	TGCAGTTTTGTCGCAGGGTCCTACGAGCAGTACTTC	CSFVAGSYEQYF
few	TRBV3-1	TRBJ1-4	NA	TGTGCCAGCAGCCAAGATGGAGGGGTCGGTGAAAAACTGTTTTTT	CASSQDGGVGEKLFF
many	TRBV24-1	TRBJ2-5	NA	TGTGCCACCAGTGCTAGAGAGACCCAGTACTTC	CATSARETQYF
few	TRBV12-3/TRBV12-4	TRBJ1-1	NA	TGTGCCAGCACTCTAGACAGCCCCGTGAACACTGAAGCTTTCTTT	CASTLDSPVNTEAFF
many	TRBV10-3	TRBJ2-7	TRBD2	TGTGCCATCAGCGACCCTAGGGGTACTAGCGCGTACGAGCAGTACTTC	CAISDPRGTSAYEQYF
few	TRBV6-6	TRBJ2-5	NA	TGTGCCAGCAGTTTGGACAGCCCCGCGCAGTACTTC	CASSLDSPAQYF
once	TRBV20-1	TRBJ1-1	NA	TGCAGTGCCCTGGACAGGAACACTGAAGCTTTCTTT	CSALDRNTEAFF
few	TRBV4-1	TRBJ2-5	TRBD1	TGCGCCAGCAGCCAAGTTGCCCTCGCGACAGGGATGTTGGAGACCCAGTACTTC	CASSQVALATGMLETQYF
NA	TRBV20-1	TRBJ2-7	NA	TGCAGTGCTAGGGAACGAGGGGTCTCCTACGAGCAGTACTTC	CSARERGVSYEQYF
few	TRBV11-2	TRBJ2-1	TRBD1	TGTGCCAGCAGCCGCGAGACAGGGCAACTCTACAATGAGCAGTTCTTC	CASSRETGQLYNEQFF
NA	TRBV9	TRBJ2-1	NA	TGTGCCAGCAGCGTAGGCGCAGAGCCTACCTACAATGAGCAGTTCTTC	CASSVGAEPTYNEQFF
NA	TRBV12-3/TRBV12-4	TRBJ2-7	NA	TGTGCCAGCAGTTGGGTCTACCAGCACGAGCAGTACTTC	CASSWVYQHEQYF
NA	TRBV5-1	TRBJ2-1	TRBD2	TGCGCCAGCAGCTTGGATCGGGGGGGAGACAATGAGCAGTTCTTC	CASSLDRGGDNEQFF
few	TRBV25-1	TRBJ1-4	NA	TGTGCCAGCAGTAACCAGGAGTTGGAAAAACTGTTTTTT	CASSNQELEKLFF
NA	TRBV10-3	TRBJ2-1	TRBD1	TGTGCCCTAAGGGGGCAGGGGGCGCCGGAGCAGTTCTTC	CALRGQGAPEQFF
NA	TRBV7-8	TRBJ2-5	NA	TGTGCCAGCAGCTTAGTGGGCAGGTTGGCGGAGACCCAGTACTTC	CASSLVGRLAETQYF